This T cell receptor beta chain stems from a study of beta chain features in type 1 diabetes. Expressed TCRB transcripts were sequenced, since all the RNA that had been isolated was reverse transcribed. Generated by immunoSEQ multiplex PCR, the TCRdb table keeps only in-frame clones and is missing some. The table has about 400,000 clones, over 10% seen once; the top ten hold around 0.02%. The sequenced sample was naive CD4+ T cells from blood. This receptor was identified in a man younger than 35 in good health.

This CDR3 reads CAISEGQVNTEAFF. Here the CDR3 DNA reads TGTGCCATCAGCGAAGGACAAGTGAACACTGAAGCTTTCTTT. The genes are TRBV10-3 and TRBJ1-1, with D maybe TRBD1 (5 bases). Deletions cut 6 bases from V and 0 bases from J, with 11 bases between. The CDR3 length is 14 residues. Germline CDR1 and CDR2: ENHRY and SYGVKD.